The clone carrying this T cell receptor beta chain was detected only a few times. Antigen: not known. Gene names denote mouse genes. The time point denotes: mouse harvest day 7 after allogeneic transplant. Mouse grafts combined 10^7 T-cell-depleted bone marrow cells with 10^6 splenic CD5+ T cells. Mice had MHC-mismatched B6 into BALB/c GVHD, sampled day 7 or 14. The sample comes from a study of tissue T cells after allogeneic stem cell transplantation. Study-level points and caveats: Limitations included a small, clinically heterogeneous cohort and limited sampling depth. Only a limited share of tissue TCRs appeared in blood or spleen.

Survey-depth TCRbeta CDR3 sequencing reported V/J genes and productive frequencies. The table came from immunoSEQ multiplex PCR; TCRdb's copy has only in-frame clones and leaves some out. Among several thousand clones, 50% were seen once, and the ten largest hold 9% to 15%. Sequenced sample: lymph node tissue. The source is a female BALB/c mouse given C57BL/6 T cells with graft-versus-host disease after an allogeneic hematopoietic cell transplant.

CDR3 loop: CASSLTGGVYAEQFF. The CDR3 bases that were read are TGTGCCAGCAGCCTTACTGGGGGGGTCTATGCTGAGCAGTTC. The V and J genes are TRBV3 and TRBJ2-1; 10 bases fit TRBD2. The read stops 1 residue short of the end of the CDR3; the missing end is completed from the germline J gene. The V segment lost 5 bases and the J segment 3 bases; nucleotides outside the gene matches: 4. This CDR3 has 15 amino acids. The V gene's germline CDR1 is SNHLY and CDR2 FYNGKV (reference sequence).